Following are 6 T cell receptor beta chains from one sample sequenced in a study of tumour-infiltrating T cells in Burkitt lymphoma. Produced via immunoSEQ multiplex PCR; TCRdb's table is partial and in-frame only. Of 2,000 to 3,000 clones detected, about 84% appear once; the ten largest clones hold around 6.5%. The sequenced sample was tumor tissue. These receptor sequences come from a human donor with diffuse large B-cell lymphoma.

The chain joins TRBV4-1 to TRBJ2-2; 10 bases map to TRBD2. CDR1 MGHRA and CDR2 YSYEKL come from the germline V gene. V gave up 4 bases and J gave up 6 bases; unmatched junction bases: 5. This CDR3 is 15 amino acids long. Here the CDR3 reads CASSPKRGGPGELFF. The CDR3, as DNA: TGCGCCAGCAGCCCTAAGCGGGGGGGCCCCGGGGAGCTGTTTTTT.

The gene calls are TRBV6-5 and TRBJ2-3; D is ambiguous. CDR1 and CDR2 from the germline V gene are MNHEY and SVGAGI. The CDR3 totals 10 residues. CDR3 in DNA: TGTGTCACCGGAAGAGATACGCAGTATTTT. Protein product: CVTGRDTQYF.

CDR3 DNA: TGTGCCAGCAGCGTAGGAACTAGCCGGTCTGAGCAGTTCTTC. Translating gives CASSVGTSRSEQFF. The V and J genes are TRBV9 and TRBJ2-1; possibly TRBD2 for D (6 bases). The V gene's germline CDR1 is SGDLS and CDR2 YYNGEE. The V gene lost 0 bases and the J gene lost 9 bases, with 13 bases spanning the gap. CDR3 length equals 14 residues.

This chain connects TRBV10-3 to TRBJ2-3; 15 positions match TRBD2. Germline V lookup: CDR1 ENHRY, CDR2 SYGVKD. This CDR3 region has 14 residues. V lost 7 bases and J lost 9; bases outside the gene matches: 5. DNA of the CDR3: TGTGCCATCAACGGGACTAGCGGGGGGCACACGCAGTATTTT. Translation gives CAINGTSGGHTQYF.

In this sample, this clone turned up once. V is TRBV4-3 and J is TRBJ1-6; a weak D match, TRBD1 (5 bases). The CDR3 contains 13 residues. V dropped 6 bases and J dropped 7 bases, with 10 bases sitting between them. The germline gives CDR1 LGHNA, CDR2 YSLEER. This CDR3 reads CASRGDSNSPLHF. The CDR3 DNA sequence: TGCGCCAGCAGGGGTGACAGCAATTCACCCCTCCACTTT.

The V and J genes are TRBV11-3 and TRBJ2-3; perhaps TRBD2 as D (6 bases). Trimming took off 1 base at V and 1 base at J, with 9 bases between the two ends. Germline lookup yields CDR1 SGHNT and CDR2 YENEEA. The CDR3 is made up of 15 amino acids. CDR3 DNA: TGTGCCAGCAGCTTAGGGCGGGGACGCACAGATACGCAGTATTTT. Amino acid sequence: CASSLGRGRTDTQYF. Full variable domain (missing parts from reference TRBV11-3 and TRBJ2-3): EAGVVQSPRYKIIEKKQPVAFWCNPISGHNTLYWYLQNLGQGPELLIRYENEEAVDDSQLPKDRFSAERLKGVDSTLKIQPAELGDSAVYLCASSLGRGRTDTQYFGPGTRLTVL.